This passage covers 8 T cell receptor beta chains from one sample sequenced in a study of cytomegalovirus exposure and HLA in healthy donors. The primer mix had 60 Vbeta and 13 Jbeta primers. Profiling relied on immunoSEQ multiplex PCR, and the TCRdb table lists in-frame clones only, not all of them. In the table there are fewer than 250,000 clones, 65% to 80% of which are singletons. Sequences were obtained from PBMCs. The source of these receptors is a woman in her 40s in good health and CMV-seronegative.

This clone has just a few counts. The chain joins TRBV6-1 to TRBJ2-7; maybe TRBD2 (5 bases). Looked up from germline, CDR1 is MNHNS and CDR2 is SASEGT. Between the trimmed V and J ends, which lost 8 bases and 1 base, there was a span of 18 bases. This CDR3 is 15 amino acids long. In DNA, the CDR3 is TGTGCCAGCGGATTAGGGCGAACTAGATCCTACGAGCAGTACTTC. This encodes CASGLGRTRSYEQYF.

The chain links TRBV7-9 to TRBJ2-3; 7 bases are shared with TRBD2. Germline-derived CDR1 and CDR2 are SEHNR and FQNEAQ (reference sequence). The ends lost 5 bases at V and 0 bases at J; junction bases unmatched: 8. The CDR3 length is 16 residues. The DNA of the CDR3 is TGTGCCAGCAGCCCGTCGGGGCGGGAGAGCACAGATACGCAGTATTTT. Translation gives CASSPSGRESTDTQYF.

The count of this clone is one. This rearrangement joins TRBV19 to TRBJ1-5, with 9 bases aligning to TRBD1. Germline loops: CDR1 LNHDA, CDR2 SQIVND (reference sequence). CDR3 size: 14 residues. Losses at the gene ends were 6 bases for V and 5 bases for J; bases not matched to a gene: 5. CDR3 residues: CASRPDRGDQPQHF. In nucleotides, the CDR3 is TGTGCCAGTAGACCGGACAGGGGCGATCAGCCCCAGCATTTT.

The chain has TRBV7-2 and TRBJ2-7; D ambiguous. Germline values: CDR1 SGHTA, CDR2 FQGNSA. Trimming took off 5 bases at V and 3 bases at J, with 8 bases between the two ends. This CDR3 has 12 residues. DNA of the CDR3: TGTGCCAGCAGCGCTAGTGGCTACGAGCAGTACTTC. This encodes CASSASGYEQYF.

A remark on this clone: An end of the junction differs from the germline gene, which may be a read error. V and J are TRBV28 and TRBJ1-5; 8 bases agree with TRBD1. The CDR3 contains 13 residues. Germline loops: CDR1 MDHEN, CDR2 SYDVKM. CDR3 sequence reads: CASSSGGNQPRHF. CDR3 bases: TGTGCCAGCAGTTCAGGGGGCAATCAGCCCCGGCATTTT.

V is TRBV27 and J is TRBJ2-4; D call uncertain. This CDR3 region has 16 residues. V lost 5 bases to trimming and J lost 0 bases, with 14 bases between them. Germline CDR1 MNHEY, CDR2 SMNVEV (reference sequence). DNA of the CDR3: TGTGCCAGCAGTGTGAGTGATCGTCTAGCCAAAAACATTCAGTACTTC. Amino acids: CASSVSDRLAKNIQYF.

V is TRBV28 and J is TRBJ1-1; 10 nucleotides match TRBD1. Germline V CDR1 and CDR2: MDHEN, SYDVKM. Unmatched junction bases numbered 11, after V lost 3 bases and J lost 7 bases. CDR3 length: 16 residues. The CDR3 coding sequence is TGTGCCAGCAGTTTCCCCTCGGGACAGGGGATGGGTGAAGCTTTCTTT. This codes for CASSFPSGQGMGEAFF.

The chain links TRBV5-1 to TRBJ2-1; D perhaps matches TRBD2 (7 bases). This CDR3 comprises 16 residues. V was clipped by 0 bases and J by 7 bases, with 17 bases between them. Germline lookup yields CDR1 SGHRS and CDR2 YFSETQ. The CDR3 sequence: CASSLEVRGGWNEQFF. The CDR3 DNA is TGCGCCAGCAGCTTGGAAGTGAGGGGGGGATGGAATGAGCAGTTCTTC.